What follows describes a single T cell receptor (beta chain). Recruited during active infection, patients (from Seattle) were subsequently followed longitudinally. This entry belongs to a study of blood T cell repertoires in COVID-19. The overall study: The samples span acute and convalescent COVID-19 from the United States, Italy and Spain.

Original methodology: Estimated nucleated cell counts came from reference gene primer amplification. The repertoire was sequenced with immunoSEQ multiplex PCR; TCRdb's copy has only in-frame clones and lacks some. V, J and clone size were drawn from that table, and D and trimming were deduced from the DNA. The sample consists of approximately 12,000 clones, around 70% of them appearing once. This CDR3 region has 14 residues. Trimming pared 4 bases from V and 3 bases from J, leaving 12 bases between. Germline V lookup: CDR1 LGHDT, CDR2 YNNKEL (reference sequence). The source of this sequence is a man between 60 and 75 years old with COVID-19, enrolled during active disease. Sequencing used peripheral blood. This sequence joins TRBV3-1 (or the pseudogene TRBV3-2) and TRBJ1-1; D unclear. The CDR3 region is CASSPQAEDTEAFF. The CDR3 nucleotides read TGTGCCAGCAGCCCCCAGGCAGAAGACACTGAAGCTTTCTTT.